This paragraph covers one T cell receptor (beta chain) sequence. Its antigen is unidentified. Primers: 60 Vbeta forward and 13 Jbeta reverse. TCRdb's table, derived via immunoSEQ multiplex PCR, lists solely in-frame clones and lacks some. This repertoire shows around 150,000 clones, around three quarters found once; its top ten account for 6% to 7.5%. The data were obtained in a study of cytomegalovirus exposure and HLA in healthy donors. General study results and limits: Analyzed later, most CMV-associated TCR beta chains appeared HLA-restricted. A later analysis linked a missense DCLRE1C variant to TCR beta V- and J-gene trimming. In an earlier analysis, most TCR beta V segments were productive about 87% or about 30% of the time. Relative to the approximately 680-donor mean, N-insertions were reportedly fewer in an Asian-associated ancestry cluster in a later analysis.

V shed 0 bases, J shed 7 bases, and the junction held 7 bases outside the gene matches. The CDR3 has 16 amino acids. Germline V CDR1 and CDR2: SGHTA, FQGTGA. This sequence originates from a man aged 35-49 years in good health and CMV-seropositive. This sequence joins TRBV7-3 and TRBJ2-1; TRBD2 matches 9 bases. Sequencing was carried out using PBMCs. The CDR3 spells CASSLTPRGGRNEQFF. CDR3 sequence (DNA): TGTGCCAGCAGCTTAACTCCGCGGGGGGGCCGAAATGAGCAGTTCTTC.